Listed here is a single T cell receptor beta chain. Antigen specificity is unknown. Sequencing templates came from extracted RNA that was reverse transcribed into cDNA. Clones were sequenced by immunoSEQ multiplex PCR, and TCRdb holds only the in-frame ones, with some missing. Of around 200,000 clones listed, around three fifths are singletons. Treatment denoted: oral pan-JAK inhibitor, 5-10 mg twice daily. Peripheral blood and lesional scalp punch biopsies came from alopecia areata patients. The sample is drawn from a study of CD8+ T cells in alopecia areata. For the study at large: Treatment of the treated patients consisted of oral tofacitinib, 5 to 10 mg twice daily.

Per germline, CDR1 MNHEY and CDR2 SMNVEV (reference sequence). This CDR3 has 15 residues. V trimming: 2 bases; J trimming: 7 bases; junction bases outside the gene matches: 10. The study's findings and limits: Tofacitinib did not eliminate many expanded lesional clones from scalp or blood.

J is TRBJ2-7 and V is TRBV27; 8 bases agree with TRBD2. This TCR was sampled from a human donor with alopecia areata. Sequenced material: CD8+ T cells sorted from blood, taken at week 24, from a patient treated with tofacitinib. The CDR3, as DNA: TGTGCCAGCAGTTTAATAGCGGGGAAGGGTAGGGAGCAGTACTTC. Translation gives CASSLIAGKGREQYF.